The 3 T cell receptor beta chains reported below all come from one sample, sequenced in a study of cytotoxic CD8 clonotypes in ibrutinib-treated CLL. TCRdb's table, derived via immunoSEQ multiplex PCR, lists solely in-frame clones and lacks some. The sample has 300,000 or so clones; approximately 67% are singletons. Sequencing used PBMCs, obtained after 36 months of ibrutinib treatment. The receptor set was obtained from a human donor with chronic lymphocytic leukemia.

The sample holds a few counts of this clone. V and J are TRBV13 and TRBJ2-5; 8 positions match TRBD1. Germline-derived CDR1 and CDR2 are PRHDT and FYEKMQ (reference sequence). The CDR3 extends over 15 amino acids. The V segment lost 4 bases and the J segment 5 bases; nucleotides outside the gene matches: 9. CDR3 region: CASSSPAGGAETQYF. The CDR3 coding sequence is TGTGCCAGCAGCTCCCCGGCAGGGGGCGCGGAGACCCAGTACTTC.

This clone was observed a handful of times. The chain recombines TRBV9 with TRBJ2-1; D is perhaps TRBD2 (6 bases). The CDR3 extends over 15 amino acids. The V gene lost 2 bases and the J gene lost 6 bases, with 15 bases spanning the gap. Germline-derived CDR1 and CDR2 are SGDLS and YYNGEE. CDR3 nucleotides: TGTGCCAGCAGCGTTCCCGGGAGTGGGGGCAATGAGCAGTTCTTC. It is translated as CASSVPGSGGNEQFF. Drawing the rest from reference TRBV9 and TRBJ2-1, the complete variable domain is DSGVTQTPKHLITATGQRVTLRCSPRSGDLSVYWYQQSLDQGLQFLIQYYNGEERAKGNILERFSAQQFPDLHSELNLSSLELGDSALYFCASSVPGSGGNEQFFGPGTRLTVL.

J is TRBJ2-5 and V is TRBV5-4; the D is unclear. Germline-derived CDR1 and CDR2 are SGHNT and YYREEE (reference sequence). V was clipped by 0 bases and J by 1 base, with 10 bases between them. The CDR3 sequence is 15 residues long. DNA for the CDR3: TGTGCCAGCAGCTTGGCGGCCGTCTCCCAAGAGACCCAGTACTTC. Amino acids: CASSLAAVSQETQYF.